The 16 T cell receptor beta chains reported below all come from one sample, sequenced in a study of blood T cell repertoires in COVID-19. Profiling relied on immunoSEQ multiplex PCR, and the TCRdb table lists in-frame clones only, not all of them. Of nearly 350,000 clones in the sample, 85% to 90% were seen once. The material sequenced was peripheral blood. The receptors stem from a woman in her seventies with COVID-19, enrolled during active disease.

The chain combines TRBV7-2 with TRBJ1-6; 7 bases fit TRBD1. The CDR3 is made up of 15 amino acids. Germline CDR1 SGHTA, CDR2 FQGNSA. V gave up 5 bases and J gave up 7 bases; unmatched junction bases: 8. This CDR3 is CASSLPGQQNSPLHF. The CDR3 DNA is TGTGCCAGCAGCCTCCCGGGACAGCAGAATTCACCCCTCCACTTT.

The rearrangement joins TRBV7-2 to TRBJ2-2, with TRBD2 identical over 8 bases. The CDR3 loop spans 14 amino acids. J gave up 7 bases and V 5 bases, and 6 bases lay outside the gene matches. Looked up from germline, CDR1 is SGHTA and CDR2 is FQGNSA. In nucleotides, the CDR3 is TGTGCCAGCAGCCCGGGGGGGCCGGTCGGGGAGCTGTTTTTT. It yields the protein CASSPGGPVGELFF.

This chain joins TRBV28 and TRBJ1-3; 7 nucleotides agree with TRBD1. V lost 8 bases, J lost 2 bases, and 9 bases stayed unmatched. This CDR3 spans 15 amino acids. CDR1 MDHEN and CDR2 SYDVKM come from the germline V gene. The CDR3 bases are TGTGCCAGCGTGAGACAGGGTGAGACTGGAAACACCATATATTTT. Translated, it gives CASVRQGETGNTIYF.

This clone has just one count. The gene calls are TRBV9 and TRBJ2-3; 12 bases agree with TRBD2. Per the germline V gene, CDR1 is SGDLS and CDR2 is YYNGEE. The CDR3 is made up of 18 amino acids. J was trimmed by 5 bases and V by 4 bases; bases with no gene match: 14. The CDR3 loop reads CASSPRSGLAGGLDTQYF. The CDR3 DNA follows: TGTGCCAGCAGCCCGAGATCAGGGCTAGCGGGGGGGCTAGATACGCAGTATTTT.

This chain links TRBV4-1 with TRBJ1-1; D is ambiguous. The CDR3 extends over 11 amino acids. CDR1 is MGHRA and CDR2 is YSYEKL in the germline V gene. The V end was cut by 4 bases, the J end by 3 bases, with 3 bases between. The CDR3 region has the DNA TGCGCCAGCAGCCGCGACACTGAAGCTTTCTTT. Its protein is CASSRDTEAFF.

Of note for this clone: This sample also contains other DNA sequences that code for the same CDR3. The V and J genes are TRBV7-2 and TRBJ1-2; 9 bases align to TRBD1. The ends lost 3 bases at V and 2 bases at J; junction bases unmatched: 1. The V gene's germline CDR1 is SGHTA and CDR2 FQGNSA. This CDR3 is 14 amino acids long. The CDR3 DNA reads TGTGCCAGCAGCTTCGGGACAGGGAACTATGGCTACACCTTC. Its translation: CASSFGTGNYGYTF.

The J gene is TRBJ1-4, the V gene TRBV5-1; perhaps TRBD1 as D (6 bases). The CDR3 has 14 residues. Trimming stripped 3 bases from V and 8 bases from J, with 14 bases between. CDR1 and CDR2 from the germline V gene are SGHRS and YFSETQ. This CDR3 is CASSSQGPREKLFF. The CDR3 DNA sequence: TGCGCCAGCAGCTCCCAGGGGCCCCGGGAAAAACTGTTTTTT.

This chain links TRBV29-1 with TRBJ1-1, with no clear D. V was clipped by 7 bases and J by 4 bases, with 19 bases between them. In germline, CDR1 is SQVTM, CDR2 ANQGSEA. This CDR3 contains 14 residues. The CDR3 DNA reads as TGCAGCGCCGGATTACGATCTGGGCGCACTGAAGCTTTCTTT. The encoded protein is CSAGLRSGRTEAFF. The variable domain in full, completed from reference TRBV29-1 and TRBJ1-1, reads SAVISQKPSRDICQRGTSLTIQCQVDSQVTMMFWYRQQPGQSLTLIATANQGSEATYESGFVIDKFPISRPNLTFSTLTVSNMSPEDSSIYLCSAGLRSGRTEAFFGQGTRLTVV.

The chain is built from TRBV11-3 and TRBJ1-1; D is unresolved. Trimming removed 0 bases from V and 3 bases from J, with 5 bases in between. Germline assignment: CDR1 SGHNT and CDR2 YENEEA. The CDR3 length is 13 residues. The DNA for the CDR3 is TGTGCCAGCAGCTTAGATCCCGACACTGAAGCTTTCTTT. Amino acid sequence: CASSLDPDTEAFF.

The chain combines TRBV12-3 or TRBV12-4 with TRBJ1-1, with D tentatively TRBD1 (5 bases). This CDR3 spans 12 amino acids. V dropped 4 bases and J dropped 3 bases, with 6 bases sitting between them. The CDR3 reads CASSWGDTEAFF. The CDR3 region has the DNA TGTGCCAGCAGTTGGGGGGACACTGAAGCTTTCTTT.

V usage is TRBV5-1 and J usage is TRBJ1-3; TRBD1 is a possible D gene (6 bases). Germline assignment: CDR1 SGHRS and CDR2 YFSETQ. V gave up 2 bases and J gave up 4 bases, with 13 bases separating them. The CDR3 sequence is 15 residues long. CDR3 bases: TGCGCCAGCAGCTTAGCGGGGGGCCCCGGAAACACCATATATTTT. Its protein is CASSLAGGPGNTIYF.

The chain links TRBV19 to TRBJ2-3; the match to TRBD2 covers 13 bases. Germline loops: CDR1 LNHDA, CDR2 SQIVND (reference sequence). The CDR3 is 14 residues long. V was pared by 8 bases and J by 7 bases, with 6 bases of the junction left unmatched. CDR3 residues: CASQLAGGPNTQYF. The CDR3 bases are TGTGCCAGTCAACTAGCGGGGGGGCCTAATACGCAGTATTTT.

The genes are TRBV10-3 and TRBJ2-2; 7 bases map to TRBD1. V gave up 6 bases and J gave up 6 bases; unmatched junction bases: 4. CDR1 ENHRY and CDR2 SYGVKD come from the germline V gene. The CDR3 totals 13 residues. CDR3 residues: CAIRPTGAGELFF. The CDR3 DNA reads TGTGCCATCAGGCCTACAGGGGCCGGGGAGCTGTTTTTT.

In this sample, this clone turned up a few times. The chain uses TRBV7-2 and TRBJ2-1, with TRBD1 identical over 8 bases. Germline V gene data show CDR1 as SGHTA and CDR2 as FQGNSA. V lost 5 bases to trimming and J lost 6 bases; unmatched junction nucleotides: 6. The CDR3 runs to 14 residues. CDR3 sequence: CASSTRQGTNEQFF. The CDR3 bases are TGTGCCAGCAGCACCCGACAGGGGACCAATGAGCAGTTCTTC.

This rearrangement joins TRBV6-1 to TRBJ1-3; D remains ambiguous. V lost 2 bases and J lost 1, with 18 bases in between. The CDR3 spans 18 residues. CDR1 and CDR2 (germline): MNHNS, SASEGT. CDR3: CASSEFPYSTGSGNTIYF. In nucleotides, the CDR3 is TGTGCCAGCAGTGAATTCCCTTACTCAACGGGGTCTGGAAACACCATATATTTT.

This clone was observed a single time. The chain is built from TRBV2 and TRBJ2-7; D may be TRBD1 (6 bases). Germline values: CDR1 SNHLY, CDR2 FYNNEI. V lost 5 bases and J lost 0, with 8 bases in between. This CDR3 has 13 amino acids. In DNA, the CDR3 is TGTGCCAGCAGTATGACAGGCTCCTACGAGCAGTACTTC. Encoded protein: CASSMTGSYEQYF.